This TCR beta chain derives from a study of T cell repertoires in cytomegalovirus infection. General study points: Pooled public TCR beta family frequency picked out CMV carriers with the relevant HLA. CMV-specific HLA-C-restricted TCR beta clonotypes dominated the ex vivo response.

This clonotype was seen a few times. Its antigen is not identified. TCRdb redid the calling of the reads with MiXCR, one entry per CDR3 protein. The sample contains around 900,000 distinct CDR3 sequences, around 30% of which appear only once. Trimming at V came to 0 bases and at J to 7 bases, leaving 1 base not matched to a gene. This CDR3 has 13 amino acids. Germline loops: CDR1 MRHNA, CDR2 SNTAGT. The receptor's source is a human donor in good health (CMV status not recorded). Some clones in this sample may be carry-over from other donors' samples. This specimen was cultured CD8+ T cells from PBMCs, taken from culture after CMV antigen stimulation. This chain uses TRBV6-4 with TRBJ1-1, with 8 bases fitting TRBD1. The CDR3 is CASSDSTGDEAFF. DNA of the CDR3: TGTGCCAGCAGTGACTCGACAGGGGATGAAGCTTTCTTT.